This TCR beta chain was recorded in a study of cytomegalovirus exposure and HLA in healthy donors. This PCR relied on a set of 60 Vbeta primers and 13 Jbeta primers. This table comes from immunoSEQ multiplex PCR, and its TCRdb copy is limited to in-frame clones, with some not included. Of 120,000 to 150,000 clones listed, approximately 73% are singletons. Of note for this clone: The antigen is unknown.

With V trimmed by 1 base and J by 5 bases, 7 bases remained unmatched. The CDR3 covers 15 residues. Germline V gene sequence: CDR1 SGHTA, CDR2 FQGTGA. The study's findings and limits: Several of the most significant clusters appeared, in a later analysis, to be linked to common viral pathogens. In a later analysis, HLA-associated beta chains showed higher expansion and lower generation probabilities than comparable chains. HLA alleles were associated with some 16,000 TCR beta sequences in a later analysis at 0.05 false discovery rate.

The receptor was isolated from a middle-aged woman in good health and CMV-seronegative. Sample: PBMCs. The V gene is TRBV7-3, the J gene TRBJ2-5; 7 bases are shared with TRBD2. The CDR3 DNA reads as TGTGCCAGCAGCTTAATATCCGGGGGGATCGAGACCCAGTACTTC. The encoded protein is CASSLISGGIETQYF.